The source of this T cell receptor beta chain is a study of identical twins. General study findings and limits: Carriage of fewer insertions was seen in abundant cord blood beta clonotypes, whereas memory repertoires showed none.

Healthy Caucasians supplied all donations. This clonotype was recorded a few times. The target antigen is unknown. CDR1 and CDR2 (germline): MGHRA, YSYEKL. The V end lost 4 bases, the J end lost 5 bases, and 12 bases lay between the germline ends. The CDR3 has 14 residues. From the 5' RACE reads, TCRdb called clonotypes with MiXCR, one entry per CDR3 protein. The sample has some 1,600,000 distinct CDR3 sequences; about 32% are singletons. Sequencing was done on a sample of cord blood. The receptor was derived from a newborn girl in good health. This chain connects TRBV4-1 to TRBJ1-5; no clear D gene. The CDR3 sequence is CASSLRQVDQPQHF. The CDR3 DNA is TGCGCCAGCAGCCTCCGGCAGGTTGATCAGCCCCAGCATTTT.